A selection of T cell receptor beta chains follows, all from one sample in a study of blood T cell repertoires in COVID-19. Profiling relied on immunoSEQ multiplex PCR, and the TCRdb table lists in-frame clones only, not all of them. The sample lists 300,000 to 350,000 clones, roughly 87% occurring once. The material sequenced was peripheral blood. These receptors originate from a man between 25 and 39 years old with COVID-19, enrolled during active disease. The CDR3 runs from the conserved cysteine through the conserved F or W. Each record gives: clone size, V gene, J gene, D gene, CDR3 protein, CDR3 DNA. D genes are given only for firm matches. Size is omitted from some rows. Given values are once, few, many or a class for expanded clones.

-	TRBV7-3	TRBJ2-3	TRBD1	CASSTGTGADTQYF	TGTGCCAGCAGCACGGGGACAGGGGCGGATACGCAGTATTTT
-	TRBV4-3	TRBJ2-7	-	CASSQVLGGTSGWEQYF	TGCGCCAGCAGCCAGGTCTTGGGGGGGACATCTGGATGGGAGCAGTACTTC
-	TRBV5-1	TRBJ2-7	-	CASSLSGLSYEQYF	TGCGCCAGCAGCTTGTCGGGACTCTCCTACGAGCAGTACTTC
once	TRBV27	TRBJ1-3	TRBD1	CASSLRPGTGYTTIYF	TGTGCCAGCAGTTTACGCCCCGGGACAGGGTATACCACCATATATTTT
-	TRBV21-1	TRBJ1-2	-	CASSPFRTGNGYTF	TGTGCCAGCAGCCCCTTCAGGACAGGGAATGGCTACACCTTC
few	TRBV7-2	TRBJ2-2	TRBD2	CASSSTSGNTGELFF	TGTGCCAGCAGCTCAACTAGCGGGAACACCGGGGAGCTGTTTTTT
-	TRBV24-1	TRBJ1-2	-	CATSERRFVVQANYGYTF	TGTGCCACCAGTGAAAGGAGGTTTGTTGTACAAGCTAACTATGGCTACACCTTC
-	TRBV3-1/TRBV3-2	TRBJ2-7	TRBD2	CASSQSPGTSGLGRSYEQYF	TGTGCCAGCAGCCAAAGCCCCGGGACTAGCGGCCTCGGAAGGTCCTACGAGCAGTACTTC
once	TRBV7-2	TRBJ1-1	-	CASSLGGFSSNTEAFF	TGTGCCAGCAGCTTAGGAGGGTTTTCATCGAACACTGAAGCTTTCTTT
-	TRBV6-2/TRBV6-3	TRBJ1-1	TRBD1	CASSYSQGAEAFF	TGTGCCAGCAGTTACTCTCAGGGGGCGGAAGCTTTCTTT
-	TRBV7-2	TRBJ1-1	-	CASSPWTRNTEAFF	TGTGCCAGCAGCCCTTGGACAAGGAACACTGAAGCTTTCTTT
-	TRBV5-1	TRBJ1-1	TRBD1	CASSLGPTGGTTEAFF	TGCGCCAGCAGCTTGGGTCCGACAGGGGGGACAACTGAAGCTTTCTTT
-	TRBV12-5	TRBJ1-5	TRBD1	CASGEGQANQPQHF	TGTGCTAGTGGGGAAGGACAGGCAAATCAGCCCCAGCATTTT